The 22 T cell receptor beta chains listed next were all sequenced from one sample in a study of shared clonotypes between healthy human individuals. The protocol was immunoSEQ multiplex PCR, while the TCRdb copy is restricted to in-frame clones and leaves out a portion. The data show around 1.5 million clones, 95% to 99% seen once. Sequencing input: naive CD4+ T cells sorted from blood. Subset reported: CD45RA+ positively selected. The receptors come from a man aged 25-45 years in good health.

The chain recombines TRBV19 with TRBJ2-7; no firm D call. Germline values: CDR1 LNHDA, CDR2 SQIVND (reference sequence). Trimming left V 5 bases short and J 2 bases short, with 7 bases between. This CDR3 is 12 amino acids long. The CDR3 reads CASSDPTYEQYF. DNA for the CDR3: TGTGCCAGTAGTGACCCGACCTACGAGCAGTACTTC.

The V and J genes are TRBV7-8 and TRBJ1-1, with 10 bases lining up with TRBD1. The germline CDR1 and CDR2 sequences are SGHVS and FQNEAQ. CDR3 length: 16 amino acids. V trimming: 2 bases; J trimming: 5 bases; junction bases outside the gene matches: 8. The DNA for the CDR3 is TGTGCCAGCAGCTTATGGGGACAGGGGAAGAGAACTGAAGCTTTCTTT. Its protein is CASSLWGQGKRTEAFF.

This sequence joins TRBV5-1 and TRBJ2-7; 12 positions agree with TRBD1. The J segment lost 2 bases and the V segment lost 0 bases, leaving 15 bases of the junction unmatched. CDR1 SGHRS and CDR2 YFSETQ come from the germline V gene. This CDR3 contains 20 residues. CDR3 residues: CASSLANVPGQGAKTYEQYF. The CDR3 region has the DNA TGCGCCAGCAGCTTGGCCAACGTCCCGGGACAGGGGGCCAAGACCTACGAGCAGTACTTC.

As to this clone: One end of the junction is discordant with germline, which a read error may explain. The gene calls are TRBV27 and TRBJ2-2, with no clear D. In germline, CDR1 is MNHEY, CDR2 SMNVEV (reference sequence). The CDR3 has 15 amino acids. In DNA, the CDR3 is TGTGCCAGCAGCCCGACTCTTATGAACGCCGGGGAGCTGTTTTTT. This codes for CASSPTLMNAGELFF.

J is TRBJ2-7 and V is TRBV5-3, with D possibly called TRBD1 or TRBD2 (6 bases each). TRBV5-3 is recorded as an ORF, its role being uncertain. V gave up 5 bases and J gave up 5 bases, with 20 bases separating them. The CDR3 runs 15 residues. The chain's CDR3 is CARSSHGTRGDEQYF. In nucleotides, the CDR3 is TGTGCCAGAAGTTCCCACGGGACGAGGGGGGACGAGCAGTACTTC.

The chain couples TRBV19 to TRBJ2-7; D remains unclear. The CDR3 has 14 amino acids. Deletions cut 4 bases from V and 0 bases from J, with 10 bases between. Per germline, CDR1 LNHDA and CDR2 SQIVND (reference sequence). The CDR3: CASSREITSYEQYF. DNA for the CDR3: TGTGCCAGTAGTAGAGAGATAACCTCCTACGAGCAGTACTTC.

This chain uses TRBV4-3 with TRBJ2-7, with 8 positions matching TRBD1. This CDR3 is 17 amino acids long. Trimming removed 4 bases from V and 2 bases from J; junction bases left unmatched: 13. CDR1 is LGHNA, CDR2 YSLEER, per germline. The CDR3 loop is CASSPSPTGTGAYEQYF. CDR3 nucleotides: TGCGCCAGCAGCCCTTCCCCGACCGGGACAGGCGCCTACGAGCAGTACTTC.

The J gene is TRBJ2-3, the V gene TRBV4-1, with D possibly TRBD1 on 6 matching bases. Germline CDR1 and CDR2: MGHRA and YSYEKL. Trimming took 7 bases from V and 2 from J, leaving 19 bases between them. CDR3 size: 16 residues. CDR3 bases: TGCGCCAGCAAGCGAGAGGGGGTCGGGATCACAGATACGCAGTATTTT. Translated: CASKREGVGITDTQYF.

The chain links TRBV29-1 to TRBJ2-1; 9 bases match TRBD1. The V segment lost 8 bases and the J segment 15 bases; nucleotides outside the gene matches: 11. CDR1 and CDR2 (germline): SQVTM, ANQGSEA. The length of the CDR3 is 11 residues. This CDR3 is CSLKGGTGLFF. CDR3 sequence (DNA): TGCAGCCTCAAAGGTGGGACAGGGCTGTTCTTC.

The chain uses TRBV29-1 and TRBJ2-2, with D perhaps given as TRBD1 or TRBD2 (5 bases each). The V and J ends lost 6 bases and 0 bases respectively, with 11 bases between them. CDR1 is SQVTM, CDR2 ANQGSEA, per germline. This CDR3 is 14 amino acids long. CDR3 region: CSVRDRTNTGELFF. The CDR3, as DNA: TGCAGCGTCCGGGACCGAACGAACACCGGGGAGCTGTTTTTT.

V gene TRBV5-1 combines with J gene TRBJ2-2; TRBD2 matches 7 bases. Trimming took 0 bases from V and 6 from J; bases not matched to a gene: 8. Germline loops: CDR1 SGHRS, CDR2 YFSETQ. The CDR3 totals 16 residues. The CDR3 DNA is TGCGCCAGCAGCTTGGTAGGCGGGAGCGGCGCCGGGGAGCTGTTTTTT. Its protein product is CASSLVGGSGAGELFF. Full variable domain (outside the CDR3, taken from reference TRBV5-1 and TRBJ2-2): KAGVTQTPRYLIKTRGQQVTLSCSPISGHRSVSWYQQTPGQGLQFLFEYFSETQRNKGNFPGRFSGRQFSNSRSEMNVSTLELGDSALYLCASSLVGGSGAGELFFGEGSRLTVL.

The chain couples TRBV7-2 to TRBJ1-5; D gene unclear. This CDR3 contains 14 residues. The V gene lost 4 bases and the J gene lost 3 bases, with 10 bases spanning the gap. Germline V lookup: CDR1 SGHTA, CDR2 FQGNSA. The CDR3 region has the DNA TGTGCCAGCAGCTCGTCCCGGGTCAATCAGCCCCAGCATTTT. It codes for CASSSSRVNQPQHF.

V and J are TRBV6-4 and TRBJ2-2; D ambiguous. Germline CDR1 is MRHNA and CDR2 is SNTAGT. The CDR3 covers 14 residues. Trimming took 2 bases from V and 1 from J, leaving 5 bases between them. CDR3 residues: CASSDRLNTGELFF. The CDR3 DNA sequence: TGTGCCAGCAGTGACAGACTGAACACCGGGGAGCTGTTTTTT.

For the CDR3, the DNA is TGTGCCAGCAGAGGAGCCTTTGGAGGGAGACACGACAATGAGCAGTTCTTC. Its translation: CASRGAFGGRHDNEQFF. This rearrangement joins TRBV5-4 to TRBJ2-1; TRBD2 might be the D (6 bases). Germline values: CDR1 SGHNT, CDR2 YYREEE (reference sequence). V was shortened by 5 bases and J by 5 bases, with 23 bases between the two germline ends. This CDR3 is 17 amino acids long.

V and J are TRBV6-5 and TRBJ2-1; tentative D call: TRBD1 (5 bases). This CDR3 region has 13 residues. Germline CDR1 MNHEY, CDR2 SVGAGI. V was clipped by 2 bases and J by 9 bases, with 11 bases between them. The CDR3 reads CASSYTTGPEQFF. CDR3 nucleotides: TGTGCCAGCAGTTACACAACAGGTCCTGAGCAGTTCTTC.

The V call is TRBV7-6, the J call TRBJ2-2, with 8 positions matching TRBD2. The CDR3 is made up of 18 amino acids. Germline trimming cut 3 bases from V and 4 bases from J; bases unmatched to any gene: 13. Germline lookup yields CDR1 SGHVS and CDR2 FNYEAQ. CDR3 sequence (DNA): TGTGCCAGCAGCTTTTCCCCCGGGACTAGAGGTGGCACCGGGGAGCTGTTTTTT. This translates into CASSFSPGTRGGTGELFF.

J is TRBJ1-5 and V is TRBV2; D uncertain. The germline V gene has CDR1 SNHLY and CDR2 FYNNEI. V was cut by 7 bases and J by 6 bases, with 16 bases left in between. This CDR3 is built from 14 residues. DNA of the CDR3: TGTGCCAGCAAAAGAGAGGTTGATTTTCAGCCCCAGCATTTT. This translates into CASKREVDFQPQHF.

The V and J genes are TRBV7-2 and TRBJ2-1; 7 nucleotides match TRBD2. V lost 6 bases and J lost 2; bases outside the gene matches: 7. CDR1 SGHTA and CDR2 FQGNSA come from the germline V gene. This CDR3 is built from 15 residues. CDR3 nucleotides: TGTGCCAGCAGTTTCACGGGAGGACCCTACAATGAGCAGTTCTTC. As protein: CASSFTGGPYNEQFF.

The rearrangement links TRBV5-4 to TRBJ2-5; 9 bases align to TRBD2. This CDR3 is built from 16 residues. The J segment lost 2 bases and the V segment lost 2 bases, leaving 7 bases of the junction unmatched. Germline lookup yields CDR1 SGHNT and CDR2 YYREEE (reference sequence). The CDR3 sequence: CASSLPGLAGQETQYF. The CDR3, as DNA: TGTGCCAGCAGCTTACCGGGACTAGCCGGACAAGAGACCCAGTACTTC.

In the case of this clone: Other DNA sequences in this sample translate to the same CDR3. The V call is TRBV19, the J call TRBJ2-1; D is possibly TRBD2 (5 bases). The length of the CDR3 is 13 residues. Germline assignment: CDR1 LNHDA and CDR2 SQIVND (reference sequence). V lost 5 bases to trimming and J lost 3 bases, with 8 bases between them. CDR3 coding DNA: TGTGCCAGTAGTTCGGGGAACTACAATGAGCAGTTCTTC. It translates to CASSSGNYNEQFF.

The table lists this clone with a few counts. The chain joins TRBV10-3 to TRBJ1-1; D may be TRBD1 (5 bases). The germline V and J ends were trimmed by 10 bases and 11 bases, with 17 bases remaining between them. The germline V gene has CDR1 ENHRY and CDR2 SYGVKD. This CDR3 is built from 11 residues. CDR3 coding DNA: TGTGCCACTAAAACAGGAGTCGACGCTTTCTTT. As protein: CATKTGVDAFF.

V usage is TRBV5-4 and J usage is TRBJ2-3; D might be TRBD2 (6 bases). Trimming removed 3 bases from V and 2 bases from J, with 22 bases in between. Per germline, CDR1 SGHNT and CDR2 YYREEE (reference sequence). The CDR3 extends over 18 amino acids. The CDR3 DNA sequence: TGTGCCAGCAGCTCAGTCGGAGGGCAGGGATGGGTCACAGATACGCAGTATTTT. It codes for CASSSVGGQGWVTDTQYF.